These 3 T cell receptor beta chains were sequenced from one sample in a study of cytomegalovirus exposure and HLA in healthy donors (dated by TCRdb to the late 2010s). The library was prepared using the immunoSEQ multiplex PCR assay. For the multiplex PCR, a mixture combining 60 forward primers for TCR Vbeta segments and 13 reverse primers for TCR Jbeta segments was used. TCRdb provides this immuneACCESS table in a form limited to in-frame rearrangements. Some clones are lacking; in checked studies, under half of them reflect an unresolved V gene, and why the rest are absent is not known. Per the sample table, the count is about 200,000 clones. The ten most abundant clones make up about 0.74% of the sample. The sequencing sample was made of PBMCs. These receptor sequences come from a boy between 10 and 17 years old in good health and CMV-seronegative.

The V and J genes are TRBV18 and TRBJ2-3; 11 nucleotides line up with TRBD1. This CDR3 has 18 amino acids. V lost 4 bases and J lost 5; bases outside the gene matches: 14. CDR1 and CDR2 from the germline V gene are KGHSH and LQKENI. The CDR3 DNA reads TGTGCCAGCTCACGAATACCGGGACAGGGGGAGTCCAGAGATACGCAGTATTTT. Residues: CASSRIPGQGESRDTQYF.

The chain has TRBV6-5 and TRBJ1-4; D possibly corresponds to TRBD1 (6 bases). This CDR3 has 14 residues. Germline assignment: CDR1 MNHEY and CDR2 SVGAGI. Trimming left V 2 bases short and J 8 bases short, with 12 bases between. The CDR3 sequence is CASSYRRGGEKLFF. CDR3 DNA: TGTGCCAGCAGTTACCGCAGGGGAGGGGAAAAACTGTTTTTT.

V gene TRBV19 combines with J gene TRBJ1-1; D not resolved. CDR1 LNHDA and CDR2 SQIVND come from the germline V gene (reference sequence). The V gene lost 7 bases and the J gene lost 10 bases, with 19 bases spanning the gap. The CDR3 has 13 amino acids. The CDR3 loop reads CASNPATGYGAFF. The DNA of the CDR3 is TGTGCCAGTAACCCAGCGACCGGGTATGGAGCTTTCTTT.